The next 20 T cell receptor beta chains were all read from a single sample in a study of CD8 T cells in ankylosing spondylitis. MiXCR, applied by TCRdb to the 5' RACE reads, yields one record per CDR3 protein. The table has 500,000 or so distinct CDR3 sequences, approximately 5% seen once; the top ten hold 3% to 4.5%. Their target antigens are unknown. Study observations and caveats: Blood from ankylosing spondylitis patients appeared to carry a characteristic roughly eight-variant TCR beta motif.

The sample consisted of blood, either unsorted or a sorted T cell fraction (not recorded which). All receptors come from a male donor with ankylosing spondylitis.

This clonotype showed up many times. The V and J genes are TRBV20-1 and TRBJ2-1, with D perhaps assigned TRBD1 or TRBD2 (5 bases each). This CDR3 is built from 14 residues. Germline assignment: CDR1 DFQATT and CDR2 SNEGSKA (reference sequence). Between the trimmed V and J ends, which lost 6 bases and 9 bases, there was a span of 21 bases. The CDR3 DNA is TGCAGTGCCCTCCGGGACCCGGCGGTGGGTGAGCAGTTCTTC. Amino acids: CSALRDPAVGEQFF.

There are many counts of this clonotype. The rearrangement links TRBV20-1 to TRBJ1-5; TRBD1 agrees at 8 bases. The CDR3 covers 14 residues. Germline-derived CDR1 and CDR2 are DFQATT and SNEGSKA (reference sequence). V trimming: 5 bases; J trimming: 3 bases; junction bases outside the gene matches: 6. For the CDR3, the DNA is TGCAGTGCTTCAGGACAGGGTCCCAATCAGCCCCAGCATTTT. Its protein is CSASGQGPNQPQHF.

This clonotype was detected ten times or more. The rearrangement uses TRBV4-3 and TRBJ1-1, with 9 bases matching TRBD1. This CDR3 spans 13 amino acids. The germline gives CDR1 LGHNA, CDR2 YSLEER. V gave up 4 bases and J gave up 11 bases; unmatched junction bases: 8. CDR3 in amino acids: CASSRSLGTGAFF. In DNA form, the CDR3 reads TGCGCCAGCAGCCGATCGCTCGGGACAGGGGCTTTCTTT.

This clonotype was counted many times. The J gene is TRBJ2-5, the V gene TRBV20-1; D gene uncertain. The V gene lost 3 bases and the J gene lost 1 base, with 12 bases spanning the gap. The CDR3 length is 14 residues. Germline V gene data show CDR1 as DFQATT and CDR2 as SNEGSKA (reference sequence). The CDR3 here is CSASPPDIQETQYF. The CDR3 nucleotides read TGCAGTGCTAGTCCCCCAGATATCCAAGAGACCCAGTACTTC.

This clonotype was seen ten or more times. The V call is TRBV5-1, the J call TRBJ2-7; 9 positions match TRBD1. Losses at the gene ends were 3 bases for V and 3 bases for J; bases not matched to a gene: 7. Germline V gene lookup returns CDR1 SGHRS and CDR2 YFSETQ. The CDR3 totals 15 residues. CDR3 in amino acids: CASSSGTGKFYEQYF. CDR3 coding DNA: TGCGCCAGCAGCTCCGGGACAGGGAAGTTCTACGAGCAGTACTTC. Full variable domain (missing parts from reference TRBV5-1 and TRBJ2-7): KAGVTQTPRYLIKTRGQQVTLSCSPISGHRSVSWYQQTPGQGLQFLFEYFSETQRNKGNFPGRFSGRQFSNSRSEMNVSTLELGDSALYLCASSSGTGKFYEQYFGPGTRLTVT.

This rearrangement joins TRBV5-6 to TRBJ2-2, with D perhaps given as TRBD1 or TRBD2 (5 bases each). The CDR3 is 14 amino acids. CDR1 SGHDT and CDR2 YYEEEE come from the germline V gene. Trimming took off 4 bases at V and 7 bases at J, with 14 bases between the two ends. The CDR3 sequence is CASSPGLLCGELFF. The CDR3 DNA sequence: TGTGCCAGCAGCCCGGGGCTCCTCTGCGGGGAGCTGTTTTTT.

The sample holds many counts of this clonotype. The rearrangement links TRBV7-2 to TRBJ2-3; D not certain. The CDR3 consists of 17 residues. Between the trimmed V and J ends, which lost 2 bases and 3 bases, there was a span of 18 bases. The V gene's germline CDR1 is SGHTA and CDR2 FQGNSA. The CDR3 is CASSLSPAILGTDTQYF. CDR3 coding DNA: TGTGCCAGCAGCTTATCCCCGGCCATCCTTGGGACAGATACGCAGTATTTT.

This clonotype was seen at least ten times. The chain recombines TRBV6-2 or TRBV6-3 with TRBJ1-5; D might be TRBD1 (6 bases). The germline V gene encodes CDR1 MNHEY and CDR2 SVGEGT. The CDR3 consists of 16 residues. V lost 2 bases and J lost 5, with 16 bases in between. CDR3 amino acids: CASSYDGRGADQPQHF. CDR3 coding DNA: TGTGCCAGCAGTTACGATGGGCGGGGGGCCGATCAGCCCCAGCATTTT.

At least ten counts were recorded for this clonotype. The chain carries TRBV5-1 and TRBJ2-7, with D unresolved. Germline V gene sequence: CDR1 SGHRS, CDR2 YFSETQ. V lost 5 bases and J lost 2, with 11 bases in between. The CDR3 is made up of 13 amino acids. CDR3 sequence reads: CASRTSAAYEQYF. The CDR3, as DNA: TGCGCCAGCAGAACATCAGCCGCCTACGAGCAGTACTTC.

The CDR3 loop is CASSEQLYTGELFF. In DNA, the CDR3 is TGTGCCAGCAGCGAACAACTATACACCGGGGAGCTGTTTTTT. The chain is built from TRBV7-2 and TRBJ2-2; no clear D gene. V was clipped by 5 bases and J by 3 bases, with 10 bases between them. The CDR3 covers 14 residues. CDR1 and CDR2 from the germline V gene are SGHTA and FQGNSA. The full variable domain, with the rest looked up from reference TRBV7-2 and TRBJ2-2, is GAGVSQSPSNKVTEKGKDVELRCDPISGHTALYWYRQSLGQGLEFLIYFQGNSAPDKSGLPSDRFSAERTGGSVSTLTIQRTQQEDSAVYLCASSEQLYTGELFFGEGSRLTVL.

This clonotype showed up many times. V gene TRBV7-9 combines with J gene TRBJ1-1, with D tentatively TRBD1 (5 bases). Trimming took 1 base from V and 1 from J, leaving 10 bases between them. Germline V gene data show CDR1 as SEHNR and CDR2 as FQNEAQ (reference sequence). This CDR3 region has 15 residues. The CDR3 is CASSLVAQANTEAFF. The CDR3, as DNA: TGTGCCAGCAGCTTAGTGGCACAGGCGAACACTGAAGCTTTCTTT.

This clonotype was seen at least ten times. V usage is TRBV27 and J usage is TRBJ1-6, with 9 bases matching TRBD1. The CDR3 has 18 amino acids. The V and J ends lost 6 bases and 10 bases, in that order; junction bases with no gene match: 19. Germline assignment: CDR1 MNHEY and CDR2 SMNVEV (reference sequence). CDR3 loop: CASSLRSYRGLLKSPLHF. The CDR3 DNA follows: TGTGCCAGCAGCTTAAGGAGCTACAGGGGGCTCTTAAAATCACCCCTCCACTTT.

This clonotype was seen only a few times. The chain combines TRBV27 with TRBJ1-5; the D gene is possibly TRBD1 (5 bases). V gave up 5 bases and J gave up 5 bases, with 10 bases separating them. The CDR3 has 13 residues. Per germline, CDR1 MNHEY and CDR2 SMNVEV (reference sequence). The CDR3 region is CASSVGPDQPQHF. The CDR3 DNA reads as TGTGCCAGCAGTGTGGGACCCGATCAGCCCCAGCATTTT.

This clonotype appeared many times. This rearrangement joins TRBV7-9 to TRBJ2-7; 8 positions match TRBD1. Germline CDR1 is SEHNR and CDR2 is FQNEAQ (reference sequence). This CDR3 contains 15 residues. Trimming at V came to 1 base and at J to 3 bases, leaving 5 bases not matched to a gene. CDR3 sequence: CASSLGEQGGYEQYF. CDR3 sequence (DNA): TGTGCCAGCAGCTTAGGTGAACAGGGGGGCTACGAGCAGTACTTC.

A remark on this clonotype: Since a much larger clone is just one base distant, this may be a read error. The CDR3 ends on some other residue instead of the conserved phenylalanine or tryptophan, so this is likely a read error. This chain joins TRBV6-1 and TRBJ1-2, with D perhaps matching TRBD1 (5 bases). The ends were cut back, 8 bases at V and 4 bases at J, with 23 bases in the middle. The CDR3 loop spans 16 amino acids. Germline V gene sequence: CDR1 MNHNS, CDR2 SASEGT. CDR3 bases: TGTGCCAGCCGGAGACAGCGTACGTTAGGGCGCTATGGCTACACCTAC. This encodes CASRRQRTLGRYGYTY.

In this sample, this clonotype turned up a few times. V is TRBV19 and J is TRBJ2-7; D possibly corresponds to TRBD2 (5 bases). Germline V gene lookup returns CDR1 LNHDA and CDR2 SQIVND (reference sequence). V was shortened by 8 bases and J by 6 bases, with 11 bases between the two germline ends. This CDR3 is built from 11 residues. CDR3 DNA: TGTGCCAGTGGGAGCATGGCCGAGCAGTACTTC. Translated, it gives CASGSMAEQYF.

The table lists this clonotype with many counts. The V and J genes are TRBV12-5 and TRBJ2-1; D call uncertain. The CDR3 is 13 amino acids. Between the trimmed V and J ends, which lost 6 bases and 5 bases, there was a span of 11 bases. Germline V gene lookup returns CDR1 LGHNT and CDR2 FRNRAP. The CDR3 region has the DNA TGTGCTAGTGGCTCCGCCGTCAACAATGAGCAGTTCTTC. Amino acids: CASGSAVNNEQFF.

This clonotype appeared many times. The CDR3 is CASSLYGGNIQYF. The CDR3 DNA follows: TGTGCCAGCAGCTTATACGGAGGCAACATTCAGTACTTC. The V and J genes are TRBV7-3 and TRBJ2-4; maybe TRBD2 (5 bases). The V end was cut by 2 bases, the J end by 7 bases, with 9 bases between. From germline, CDR1 is SGHTA and CDR2 FQGTGA. This CDR3 is 13 amino acids long. The whole variable domain, filled in from reference TRBV7-3 and TRBJ2-4, reads GAGVSQTPSNKVTEKGKYVELRCDPISGHTALYWYRQSLGQGPEFLIYFQGTGAADDSGLPNDRFFAVRPEGSVSTLKIQRTERGDSAVYLCASSLYGGNIQYFGAGTRLSVL.

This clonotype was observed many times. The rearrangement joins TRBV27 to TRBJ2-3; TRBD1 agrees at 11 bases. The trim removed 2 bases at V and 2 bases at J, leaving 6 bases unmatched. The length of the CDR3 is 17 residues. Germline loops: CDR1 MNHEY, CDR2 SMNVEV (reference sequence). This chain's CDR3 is CASSLLGTGGYTDTQYF. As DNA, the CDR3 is TGTGCCAGCAGTTTACTTGGGACAGGGGGTTACACAGATACGCAGTATTTT.

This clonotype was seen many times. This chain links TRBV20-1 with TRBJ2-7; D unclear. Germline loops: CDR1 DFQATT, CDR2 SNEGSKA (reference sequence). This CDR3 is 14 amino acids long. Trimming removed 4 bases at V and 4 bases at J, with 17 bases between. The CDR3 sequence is CSATQAGVGYEQYF. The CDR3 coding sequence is TGCAGTGCTACCCAGGCAGGCGTCGGGTACGAGCAGTACTTC.